This TCR beta chain was sequenced during a study of tumor-infiltrating lymphocytes in primary liver carcinoma. Constant-region priming of roughly 490 ng total RNA yielded TCR beta cDNA. A slightly modified ARM-PCR protocol with three nested multiplex PCR rounds produced these TCR beta libraries. The first two PCR rounds, approximately 11 cycles each, used TRBV1-TRBV30 forward primers and a C-beta reverse primer. TCRdb processed the multiplex PCR reads anew with MiXCR; each CDR3 protein has one entry. Of a few hundred thousand distinct CDR3 sequences listed, approximately 58% are singletons. Blood RNA originated from unsorted whole blood, with germline DNA additionally extracted. There are a few counts of this clonotype. Germline-derived CDR1 and CDR2 are MNHEY and SVGAGI. The CDR3 totals 12 residues.

This sequence was found in a woman in her twenties or thirties with primary liver carcinoma and hepatitis B virus infection. The chain has TRBV6-5 and TRBJ1-1; D is unresolved. The sample taken for sequencing was peripheral blood. The CDR3 sequence: CACSSQHTEAFF. In DNA, the CDR3 is TGTGCATGCAGTTCACAGCACACTGAAGCTTTCTTT.